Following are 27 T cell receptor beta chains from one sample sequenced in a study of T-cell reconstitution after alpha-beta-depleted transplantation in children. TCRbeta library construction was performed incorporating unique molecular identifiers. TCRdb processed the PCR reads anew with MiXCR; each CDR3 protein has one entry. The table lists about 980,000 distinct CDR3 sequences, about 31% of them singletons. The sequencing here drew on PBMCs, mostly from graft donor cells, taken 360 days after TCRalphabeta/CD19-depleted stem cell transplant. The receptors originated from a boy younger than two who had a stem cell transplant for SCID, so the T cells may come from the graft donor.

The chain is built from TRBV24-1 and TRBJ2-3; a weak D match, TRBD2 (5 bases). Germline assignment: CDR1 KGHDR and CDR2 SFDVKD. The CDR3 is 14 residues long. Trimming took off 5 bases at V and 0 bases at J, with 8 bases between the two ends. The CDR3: CATSGRSSTDTQYF. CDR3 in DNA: TGTGCCACCAGTGGGAGGAGTAGCACAGATACGCAGTATTTT.

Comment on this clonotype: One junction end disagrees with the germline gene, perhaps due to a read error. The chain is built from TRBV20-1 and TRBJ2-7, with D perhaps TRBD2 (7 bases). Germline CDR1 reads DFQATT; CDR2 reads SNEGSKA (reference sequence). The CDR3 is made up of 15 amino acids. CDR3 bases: TGCAGTGCTCGAGATGGCGGGGGACACCGCTACGAGCAGTACTTC. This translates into CSARDGGGHRYEQYF.

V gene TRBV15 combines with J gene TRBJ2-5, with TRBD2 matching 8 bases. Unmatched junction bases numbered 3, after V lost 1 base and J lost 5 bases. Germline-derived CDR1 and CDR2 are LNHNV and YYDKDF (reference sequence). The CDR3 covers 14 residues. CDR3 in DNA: TGTGCCACCAGCAGAGCGGGAGGGAAGGAGACCCAGTACTTC. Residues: CATSRAGGKETQYF. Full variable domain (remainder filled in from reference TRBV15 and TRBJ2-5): DAMVIQNPRYQVTQFGKPVTLSCSQTLNHNVMYWYQQKSSQAPKLLFHYYDKDFNNEADTPDNFQSRRPNTSFCFLDIRSPGLGDTAMYLCATSRAGGKETQYFGPGTRLLVL.

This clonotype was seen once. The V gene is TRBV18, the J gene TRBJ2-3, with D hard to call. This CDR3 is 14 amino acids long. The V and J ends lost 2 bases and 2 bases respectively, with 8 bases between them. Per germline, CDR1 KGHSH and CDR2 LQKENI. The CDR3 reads CASSPSQFTDTQYF. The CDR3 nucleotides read TGTGCCAGCTCACCATCCCAATTCACAGATACGCAGTATTTT.

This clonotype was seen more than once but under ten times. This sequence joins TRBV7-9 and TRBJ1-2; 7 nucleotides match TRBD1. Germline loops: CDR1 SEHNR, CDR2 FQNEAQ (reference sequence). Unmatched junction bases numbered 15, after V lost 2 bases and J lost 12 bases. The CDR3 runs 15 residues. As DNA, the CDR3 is TGTGCCAGCAGCTTAAGCTTCGGACAGGCCTCAGAGCACACCTTC. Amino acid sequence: CASSLSFGQASEHTF.

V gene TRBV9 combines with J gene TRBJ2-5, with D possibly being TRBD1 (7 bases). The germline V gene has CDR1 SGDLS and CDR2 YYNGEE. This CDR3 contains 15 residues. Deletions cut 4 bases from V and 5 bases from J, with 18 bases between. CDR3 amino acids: CASSLHGGTVETQYF. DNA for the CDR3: TGTGCCAGCAGCCTCCACGGAGGGACAGTGGAGACCCAGTACTTC.

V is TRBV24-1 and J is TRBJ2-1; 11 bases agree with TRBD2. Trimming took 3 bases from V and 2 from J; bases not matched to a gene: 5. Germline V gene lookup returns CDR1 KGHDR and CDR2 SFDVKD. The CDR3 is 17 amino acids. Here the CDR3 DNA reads TGTGCCACCAGTGATCTTAGCGGGGGGGGCACCTACAATGAGCAGTTCTTC. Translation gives CATSDLSGGGTYNEQFF.

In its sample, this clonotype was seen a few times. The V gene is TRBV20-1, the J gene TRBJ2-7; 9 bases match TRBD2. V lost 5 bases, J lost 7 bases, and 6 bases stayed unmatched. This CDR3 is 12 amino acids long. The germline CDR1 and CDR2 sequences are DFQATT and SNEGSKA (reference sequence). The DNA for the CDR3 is TGCAGTGCTGCAGCTAGCGGGGATGAGCAGTACTTC. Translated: CSAAASGDEQYF.

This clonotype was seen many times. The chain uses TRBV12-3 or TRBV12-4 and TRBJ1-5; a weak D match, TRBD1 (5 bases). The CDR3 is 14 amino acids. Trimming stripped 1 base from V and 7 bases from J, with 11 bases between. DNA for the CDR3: TGTGCCAGCAGTTTAGTGGGGGGTGGGCAGCCCCAGCATTTT. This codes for CASSLVGGGQPQHF.

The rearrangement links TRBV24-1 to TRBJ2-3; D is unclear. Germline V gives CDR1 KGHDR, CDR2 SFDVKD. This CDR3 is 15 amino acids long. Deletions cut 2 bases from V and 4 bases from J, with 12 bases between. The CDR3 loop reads CATSDYYDGSDTQYF. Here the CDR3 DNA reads TGTGCCACCAGTGATTATTATGACGGCTCAGATACGCAGTATTTT.

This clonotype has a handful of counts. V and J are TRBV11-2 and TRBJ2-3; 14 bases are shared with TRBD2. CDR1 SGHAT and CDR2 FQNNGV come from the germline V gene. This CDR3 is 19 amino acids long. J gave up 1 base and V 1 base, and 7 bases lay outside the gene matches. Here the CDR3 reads CASSLGRLAGGLRTDTQYF. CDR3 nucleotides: TGTGCCAGCAGCTTAGGCCGACTAGCGGGGGGGCTTCGCACAGATACGCAGTATTTT.

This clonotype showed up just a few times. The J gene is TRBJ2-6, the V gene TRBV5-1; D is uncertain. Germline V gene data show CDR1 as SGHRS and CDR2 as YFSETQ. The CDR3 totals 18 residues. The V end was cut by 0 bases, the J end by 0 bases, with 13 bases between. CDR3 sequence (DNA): TGCGCCAGCAGCTTGGTCGCAGGATTCTTCTCTGGGGCCAACGTCCTGACTTTC. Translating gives CASSLVAGFFSGANVLTF.

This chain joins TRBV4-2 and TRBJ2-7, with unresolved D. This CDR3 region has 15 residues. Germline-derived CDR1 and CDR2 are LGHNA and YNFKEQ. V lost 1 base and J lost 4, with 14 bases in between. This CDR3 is CASSQVIANRYEQYF. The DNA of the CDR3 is TGTGCCAGCAGCCAAGTTATAGCAAATAGGTACGAGCAGTACTTC.

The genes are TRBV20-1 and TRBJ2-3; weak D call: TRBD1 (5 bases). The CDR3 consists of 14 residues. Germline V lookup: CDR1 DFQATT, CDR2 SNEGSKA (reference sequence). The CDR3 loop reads CSTTDQKVTDTQYF. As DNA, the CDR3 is TGCAGCACGACAGACCAAAAAGTCACAGATACGCAGTATTTT.

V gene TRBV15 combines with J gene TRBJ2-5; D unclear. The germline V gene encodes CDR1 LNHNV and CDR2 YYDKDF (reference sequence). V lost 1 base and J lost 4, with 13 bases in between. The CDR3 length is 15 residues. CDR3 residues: CATSRVPTTLETQYF. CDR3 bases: TGTGCCACCAGCAGAGTTCCTACTACTCTAGAGACCCAGTACTTC.

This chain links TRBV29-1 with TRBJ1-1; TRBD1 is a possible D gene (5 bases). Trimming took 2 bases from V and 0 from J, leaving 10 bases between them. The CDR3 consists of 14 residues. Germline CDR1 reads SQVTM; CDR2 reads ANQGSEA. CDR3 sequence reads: CSVESGPVNTEAFF. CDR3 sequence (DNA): TGCAGCGTTGAATCAGGGCCTGTGAACACTGAAGCTTTCTTT. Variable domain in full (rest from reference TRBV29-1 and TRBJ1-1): SAVISQKPSRDICQRGTSLTIQCQVDSQVTMMFWYRQQPGQSLTLIATANQGSEATYESGFVIDKFPISRPNLTFSTLTVSNMSPEDSSIYLCSVESGPVNTEAFFGQGTRLTVV.

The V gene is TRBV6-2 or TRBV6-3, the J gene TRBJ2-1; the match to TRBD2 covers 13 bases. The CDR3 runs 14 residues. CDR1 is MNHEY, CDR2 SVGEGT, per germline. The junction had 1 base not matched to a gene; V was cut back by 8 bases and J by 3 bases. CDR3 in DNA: TGTGCCAGCCGGACTAGCGGGGGCTACAATGAGCAGTTCTTC. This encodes CASRTSGGYNEQFF.

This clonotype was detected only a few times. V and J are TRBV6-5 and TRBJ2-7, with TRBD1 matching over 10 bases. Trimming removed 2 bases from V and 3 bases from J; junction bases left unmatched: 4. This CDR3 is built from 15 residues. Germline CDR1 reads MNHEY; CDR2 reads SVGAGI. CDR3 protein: CASSYQGQGYYEQYF. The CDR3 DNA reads TGTGCCAGCAGTTACCAGGGACAGGGGTACTACGAGCAGTACTTC.

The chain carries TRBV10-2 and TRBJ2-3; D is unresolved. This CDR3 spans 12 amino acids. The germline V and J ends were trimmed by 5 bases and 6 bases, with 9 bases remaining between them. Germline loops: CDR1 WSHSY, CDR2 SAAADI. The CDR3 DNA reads TGCGCCAGCAGTCCCGTTTTGGATACGCAGTATTTT. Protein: CASSPVLDTQYF.

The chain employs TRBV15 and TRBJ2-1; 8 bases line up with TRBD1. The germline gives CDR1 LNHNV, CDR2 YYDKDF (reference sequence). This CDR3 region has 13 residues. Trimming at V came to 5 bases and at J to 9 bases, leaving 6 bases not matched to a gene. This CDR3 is CATSGRQGSEQFF. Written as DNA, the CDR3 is TGTGCCACCAGCGGTAGACAGGGGAGTGAGCAGTTCTTC.

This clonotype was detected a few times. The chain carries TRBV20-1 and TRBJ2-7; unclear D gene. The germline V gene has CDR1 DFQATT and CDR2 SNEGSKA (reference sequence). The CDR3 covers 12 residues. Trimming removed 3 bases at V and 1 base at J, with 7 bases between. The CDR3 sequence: CSASIPSYEQYF. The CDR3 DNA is TGCAGTGCTAGCATCCCGTCCTACGAGCAGTACTTC.

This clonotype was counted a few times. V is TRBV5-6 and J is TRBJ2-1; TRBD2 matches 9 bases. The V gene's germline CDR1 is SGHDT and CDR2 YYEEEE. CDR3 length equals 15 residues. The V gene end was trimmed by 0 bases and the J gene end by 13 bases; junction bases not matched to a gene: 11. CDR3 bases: TGTGCCAGCAGCTTGGGACCTACTAGCGGGCGAATCCAGTTCTTC. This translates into CASSLGPTSGRIQFF.

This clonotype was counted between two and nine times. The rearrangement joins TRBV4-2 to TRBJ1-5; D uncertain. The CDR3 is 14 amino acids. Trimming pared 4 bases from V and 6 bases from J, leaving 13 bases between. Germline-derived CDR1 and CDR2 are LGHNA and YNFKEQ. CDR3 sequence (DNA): TGTGCCAGCAGCCCAGGTGGAGGGATTCAGCCCCAGCATTTT. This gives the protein CASSPGGGIQPQHF.

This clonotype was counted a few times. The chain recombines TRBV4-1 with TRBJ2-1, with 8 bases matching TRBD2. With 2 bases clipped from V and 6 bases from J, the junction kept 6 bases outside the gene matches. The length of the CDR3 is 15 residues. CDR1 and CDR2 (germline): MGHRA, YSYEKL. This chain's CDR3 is CASSQPGLVGNEQFF. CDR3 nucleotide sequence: TGCGCCAGCAGCCAACCGGGACTAGTCGGCAATGAGCAGTTCTTC.

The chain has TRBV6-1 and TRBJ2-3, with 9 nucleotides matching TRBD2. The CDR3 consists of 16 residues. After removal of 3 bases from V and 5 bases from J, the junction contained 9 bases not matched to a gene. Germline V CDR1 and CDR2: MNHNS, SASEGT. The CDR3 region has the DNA TGTGCCAGCAGTGACATACTAGCGGGTTATGGAGATACGCAGTATTTT. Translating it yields CASSDILAGYGDTQYF.

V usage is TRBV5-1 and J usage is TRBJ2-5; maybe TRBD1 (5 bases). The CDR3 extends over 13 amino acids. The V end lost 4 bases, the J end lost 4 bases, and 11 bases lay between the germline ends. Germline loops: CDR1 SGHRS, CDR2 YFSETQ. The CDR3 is CASSRSRGETQYF. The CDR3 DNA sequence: TGCGCCAGCAGCCGCTCTAGGGGAGAGACCCAGTACTTC.

The CDR3 nucleotides read TGTGCCAGCAGTCCGGGCCCGTACACAGATACGCAGTATTTT. Residues: CASSPGPYTDTQYF. The chain joins TRBV2 to TRBJ2-3; unclear D gene. Per germline, CDR1 SNHLY and CDR2 FYNNEI. The ends were cut back, 5 bases at V and 2 bases at J, with 11 bases in the middle. The CDR3 spans 14 residues.